Sequencing of this TCR beta chain was carried out in a study of neurological immune-mediated disorders. This clonotype has a count of ten or more. Germline V gene sequence: CDR1 SGHRS, CDR2 YFSETQ. This CDR3 contains 16 residues. With 1 base clipped from V and 6 bases from J, the junction kept 6 bases outside the gene matches. TCRdb re-derived calls from the 5' RACE reads in MiXCR, one entry per CDR3 protein. The data contain 49,000 or so distinct CDR3 sequences, 16% of them singletons. The chain joins TRBV5-1 to TRBJ2-7; 14 bases match TRBD2. This receptor was obtained from a man between 60 and 75 years old in good health. Sequencing was carried out using PBMCs. CDR3 region: CASSLSGTSGSIEQYF. The CDR3 DNA reads TGCGCCAGCAGCTTGTCGGGGACTAGCGGGAGCATCGAGCAGTACTTC. The full variable domain, completed using reference TRBV5-1 and TRBJ2-7, is KAGVTQTPRYLIKTRGQQVTLSCSPISGHRSVSWYQQTPGQGLQFLFEYFSETQRNKGNFPGRFSGRQFSNSRSEMNVSTLELGDSALYLCASSLSGTSGSIEQYFGPGTRLTVT.